The clone carrying this TCR beta chain was picked up one time. Antigen unknown. The protocol was immunoSEQ multiplex PCR, while the TCRdb copy is restricted to in-frame clones and leaves out a portion. Found here are 130,000 or so clones, approximately 94% of them singletons; the top ten hold 6% to 7%. The data originate from a study of T cell responses to AZD1222 COVID-19 vaccine. The study's findings and limits: There were mostly white British donors and more females than males, and clonal diversity was possibly underestimated. Repertoire sampling occurred only after the peak T cell response. Spike-specific TCR breadth and depth both grew after two AZD1222 doses.

The germline V gene encodes CDR1 KGHSH and CDR2 LQKENI. CDR3 length equals 12 residues. V lost 1 base and J lost 5, with 6 bases in between. The sequencing used peripheral blood, collected on day 0 of AZD1222 vaccination. V gene TRBV18 combines with J gene TRBJ2-7; no clear D. This receptor was identified in an adult in good health. CDR3 in DNA: TGTGCCAGCTCACCACGGTGGGACGAGCAGTACTTC. Translating it yields CASSPRWDEQYF.